This is a list of T cell receptor beta chains from one sample in a study of resident and recirculating memory T cells in vitiligo. Clones were sequenced by immunoSEQ multiplex PCR, and TCRdb holds only the in-frame ones, with some missing. The sample lists 70,000 to 85,000 clones, approximately 91% occurring once. The sample consisted of blood. Receptor source: a male donor with vitiligo. The CDR3 runs from the conserved cysteine through the conserved F or W. A D gene is named only where the DNA matches it firmly.

TRBV5-8	TRBJ1-2	TRBD1	CASRSWDRGNYGYTF	TGTGCCAGCAGATCTTGGGACAGAGGAAACTATGGCTACACCTTC
TRBV27	TRBJ2-2	NA	CASTGSRGELFF	TGTGCCAGCACCGGTAGCCGCGGGGAGCTGTTTTTT
TRBV4-2	TRBJ2-7	NA	CASSQEAYSRSYEQYF	TGTGCCAGCAGCCAAGAAGCTTATTCGCGCTCCTACGAGCAGTACTTC
TRBV9	TRBJ2-5	NA	CASSIGTLTQETQYF	TGTGCCAGCAGCATCGGGACATTAACCCAAGAGACCCAGTACTTC
TRBV7-2	TRBJ2-5	NA	CASSAGDKETQYF	TGTGCCAGCAGCGCCGGGGACAAAGAGACCCAGTACTTC
TRBV10-2	TRBJ1-4	NA	CASRDGRGLFF	TGCGCCAGCAGAGACGGGAGGGGGTTGTTTTTT
TRBV9	TRBJ2-3	TRBD2	CASSRSGGVTDTQYF	TGTGCCAGCAGTCGTAGCGGGGGGGTCACAGATACGCAGTATTTT
TRBV6-5	TRBJ2-2	TRBD1	CASMDRVSGELFF	TGTGCCAGTATGGACAGGGTGAGCGGGGAGCTGTTTTTT
TRBV6-5	TRBJ2-1	TRBD2	CASTPRGGNEQFF	TGTGCCAGCACCCCTCGGGGGGGGAATGAGCAGTTCTTC
TRBV2	TRBJ2-2	TRBD1	CASSPGQGGETGELFF	TGTGCCAGCAGTCCCGGACAGGGCGGAGAGACCGGGGAGCTGTTTTTT
TRBV19	TRBJ1-4	NA	CASRKSGVTNEKLFF	TGTGCCAGTAGGAAATCAGGGGTGACTAATGAAAAACTGTTTTTT
TRBV10-3	TRBJ1-5	NA	CAISEGGDQPQHF	TGTGCCATCAGTGAGGGCGGCGATCAGCCCCAGCATTTT
TRBV7-3	TRBJ1-2	NA	CASSLGPGGVDGYTF	TGTGCCAGCAGCTTAGGGCCCGGGGGGGTCGATGGCTACACCTTC
TRBV29-1	TRBJ2-2	TRBD1	CSVEGEVFESDRGLAGPGGELFF	TGCAGCGTTGAAGGCGAAGTTTTCGAGTCGGACAGGGGGTTAGCGGGGCCGGGCGGGGAGCTGTTTTTT